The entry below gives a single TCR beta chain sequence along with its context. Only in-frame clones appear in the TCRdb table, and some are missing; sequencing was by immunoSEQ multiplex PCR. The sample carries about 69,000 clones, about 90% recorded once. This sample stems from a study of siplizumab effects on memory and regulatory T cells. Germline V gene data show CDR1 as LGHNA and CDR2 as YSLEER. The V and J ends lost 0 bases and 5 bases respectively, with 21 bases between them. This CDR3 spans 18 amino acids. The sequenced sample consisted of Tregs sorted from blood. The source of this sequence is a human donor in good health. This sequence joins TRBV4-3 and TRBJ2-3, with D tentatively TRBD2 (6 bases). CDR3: CASSQEGGASALVDTQYF. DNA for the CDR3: TGCGCCAGCAGCCAAGAAGGCGGGGCTAGCGCCTTGGTAGATACGCAGTATTTT.